This T cell receptor (beta chain) was documented in a study of cytomegalovirus exposure and HLA in healthy donors. Study results and limitations: Analysis was carried out at a later point, and it linked a missense DCLRE1C variant to TCR beta V- and J-gene trimming. Presence/absence results assume similar sequencing depth per donor, which may not hold.

The PCR used 60 Vbeta and 13 Jbeta primers. Only in-frame clones appear in the TCRdb table, and some are missing; sequencing was by immunoSEQ multiplex PCR. Among around 140,000 clones, approximately 86% were seen once, and the ten largest hold roughly 0.5%. This clone was detected once. Its antigen is currently unknown. There are 15 residues in the CDR3. Germline CDR1 reads SGHAT; CDR2 reads FQDESV (reference sequence). The junction had 6 bases not matched to a gene; V was cut back by 2 bases and J by 5 bases. The TCR originated in a woman in her thirties or forties in good health and CMV-seronegative. The J gene is TRBJ2-5, the V gene TRBV11-1; 9 nucleotides agree with TRBD2. Source material: PBMCs. CDR3 sequence (DNA): TGTGCCAGCAGCTTAAATAGCGGGAGTACGGAGACCCAGTACTTC. Translated, it gives CASSLNSGSTETQYF.